The 12 T cell receptor beta chains below all came from one sample that was sequenced in a study of T-cell memory formation after mild COVID-19. Each CDR3 protein is one row after TCRdb ran MiXCR on the 5' RACE reads. The data contain 250,000 to 300,000 distinct CDR3 sequences, about a sixth of them singletons. Sequencing was carried out using PBMCs or a T cell subset sorted from them (not recorded which). Every receptor here comes from a man younger than 30 who had mild COVID-19 (a few samples of this study predate the infection). Cell type and time point are not known.

This clonotype has more than one count but fewer than ten. The chain uses TRBV6-5 and TRBJ1-1; D unclear. Germline lookup yields CDR1 MNHEY and CDR2 SVGAGI. V was clipped by 0 bases and J by 0 bases, with 5 bases between them. The CDR3 extends over 14 amino acids. CDR3 amino acids: CASSYSKLNTEAFF. The CDR3 coding sequence is TGTGCCAGCAGTTACTCGAAACTGAACACTGAAGCTTTCTTT.

This clonotype has only a few counts. The chain is built from TRBV6-5 and TRBJ2-5; D is possibly TRBD1 (5 bases). Trimming shortened V by 2 bases and J by 4 bases, and 8 bases separated the two germline ends. CDR3 size: 13 residues. Germline V lookup: CDR1 MNHEY, CDR2 SVGAGI. CDR3 region: CASSYGRVETQYF. The CDR3, as DNA: TGTGCCAGCAGTTACGGCAGGGTAGAGACCCAGTACTTC.

The chain combines TRBV11-2 with TRBJ1-6; 7 bases fit TRBD1. The CDR3 contains 15 residues. With V trimmed by 2 bases and J by 6 bases, 4 bases remained unmatched. Germline CDR1 SGHAT, CDR2 FQNNGV. The chain's CDR3 is CASSLTGQLNSPLHF. The CDR3 bases are TGTGCCAGCAGCTTAACGGGACAGCTTAATTCACCCCTCCACTTT.

The chain joins TRBV7-2 to TRBJ2-1; a weak D match, TRBD2 (5 bases). Germline CDR1 and CDR2: SGHTA and FQGNSA. Trimming shortened V by 0 bases and J by 8 bases, and 14 bases separated the two germline ends. This CDR3 is 15 amino acids long. In nucleotides, the CDR3 is TGTGCCAGCAGCTTAGCGGTTTCGGGGATCGATGAGCAGTTCTTC. As protein: CASSLAVSGIDEQFF.

This chain uses TRBV7-9 with TRBJ1-2; D perhaps matches TRBD1 (5 bases). In germline, CDR1 is SEHNR, CDR2 FQNEAQ (reference sequence). This CDR3 has 15 amino acids. V lost 1 base, J lost 6 bases, and 15 bases lay in between. The CDR3 DNA reads TGTGCCAGCAGCTTAGGGATCAGGGCTACGGATGGCTACACCTTC. It specifies CASSLGIRATDGYTF.

This clonotype was seen a few times. This chain uses TRBV11-3 with TRBJ2-1; unclear D gene. Trimming took 3 bases from V and 9 from J, leaving 12 bases between them. The germline V gene encodes CDR1 SGHNT and CDR2 YENEEA. This CDR3 spans 13 amino acids. The CDR3 region is CASSFIPEGEQFF. In DNA form, the CDR3 reads TGTGCCAGCAGCTTTATCCCCGAAGGTGAGCAGTTCTTC.

In its sample, this clonotype was seen a few times. V and J are TRBV5-1 and TRBJ2-1; D unclear. V lost 5 bases to trimming and J lost 9 bases, with 18 bases between them. The CDR3 loop spans 14 amino acids. CDR1 is SGHRS and CDR2 is YFSETQ in the germline V gene. The CDR3 region is CASRPLDSVGEQFF. DNA of the CDR3: TGCGCCAGCAGACCCCTAGACTCTGTAGGTGAGCAGTTCTTC.

In its sample, this clonotype was seen a few times. The V gene is TRBV6-5, the J gene TRBJ2-5; D remains unclear. This CDR3 has 15 residues. From germline, CDR1 is MNHEY and CDR2 SVGAGI. Trimming took 3 bases from V and 0 from J, leaving 11 bases between them. The CDR3 here is CASSYSRQYQETQYF. As DNA, the CDR3 is TGTGCCAGCAGTTATTCCAGGCAATACCAAGAGACCCAGTACTTC.

This clonotype has more than one count but fewer than ten. J is TRBJ2-7 and V is TRBV3-1; D remains unclear. CDR3 length: 14 amino acids. With 4 bases removed from V and 0 bases from J, the gap between germline ends came to 10 bases. Per germline, CDR1 LGHDT and CDR2 YNNKEL (reference sequence). CDR3 in DNA: TGTGCCAGCAGCCGCACTTCGAGCTCCTACGAGCAGTACGTC. Amino acid sequence: CASSRTSSSYEQYV.

The V gene is TRBV10-1, the J gene TRBJ1-1, with D perhaps TRBD1 (5 bases). The CDR3 is made up of 14 amino acids. CDR1 and CDR2 from the germline V gene are WNHNN and SYGVQD (reference sequence). Trimming left V 0 bases short and J 7 bases short, with 12 bases between. The CDR3 spells CASSESGTTGEAFF. For the CDR3, the DNA is TGCGCCAGCAGTGAGTCCGGGACGACGGGTGAAGCTTTCTTT.

This clonotype has at least ten counts. The genes are TRBV4-1 and TRBJ2-1; the D gene could be TRBD1 or TRBD2 (5 bases each). The V gene lost 1 base and the J gene lost 10 bases, with 11 bases spanning the gap. Germline loops: CDR1 MGHRA, CDR2 YSYEKL. The length of the CDR3 is 13 residues. As DNA, the CDR3 is TGCGCCAGCAGCCAAGTCATACGGGACGAGCAGTTCTTC. It translates to CASSQVIRDEQFF.

This clonotype was seen only a few times. The chain is built from TRBV11-1 and TRBJ2-1; D gene unclear. Trimming took off 5 bases at V and 5 bases at J, with 13 bases between the two ends. This CDR3 comprises 14 residues. CDR1 is SGHAT and CDR2 is FQDESV in the germline V gene (reference sequence). DNA of the CDR3: TGTGCCAGCAGCCTCCCTAGGGCTGACAATGAGCAGTTCTTC. Translation gives CASSLPRADNEQFF.